This T cell receptor beta chain was captured in a study of T cells in Graves' hyperthyroidism and ophthalmopathy. The overall study: It was at initial diagnosis, before any treatment, that peripheral blood was collected.

At least ten counts were recorded for this clonotype. TCR beta CDR3 region amplification was performed from RNA transcripts. The primer set for the first-round RT-PCR of the TCR CDR3 was HTBI. TCRdb called the multiplex PCR reads again in MiXCR, with one record for every CDR3 protein. The sample shows some 420,000 distinct CDR3 sequences, roughly 13% of them seen only once. For Graves' hyperthyroidism to be stable, ophthalmopathy could not progress within 18 months. Each patient was aged 18 to 65 and had newly diagnosed hyperthyroidism of under 2 months' duration. Diagnoses rested on clinical symptoms, serum thyroxine and TRAb, thyroid ultrasound and orbital computed tomography. Trimming took off 1 base at V and 3 bases at J, with 10 bases between the two ends. The CDR3 loop spans 14 amino acids. Per the germline V gene, CDR1 is LGHDT and CDR2 is YNNKEL (reference sequence).

V usage is TRBV3-1 and J usage is TRBJ2-7; D possibly corresponds to TRBD1 (5 bases). The receptor comes from a woman under 30 with Graves' hyperthyroidism. The sequenced sample was blood. The CDR3 reads CASSQVNRYYEQYF. DNA of the CDR3: TGTGCCAGCAGCCAAGTAAACAGGTACTACGAGCAGTACTTC.